This passage covers 22 T cell receptor beta chains from one sample sequenced in a study of radiotherapy plus CTLA-4 blockade in lung cancer. Sequencing was performed with immunoSEQ multiplex PCR; in TCRdb, only in-frame clones are kept and a portion is missing. The repertoire holds 62,000 or so clones, with 70% to 80% as singletons. This specimen consisted of peripheral blood, obtained from a patient treated with radiotherapy plus ipilimumab. These receptors came from a human donor with non-small cell lung cancer who had a complete response to radiotherapy plus ipilimumab.

The J gene is TRBJ1-1, the V gene TRBV10-3, with a tentative D call TRBD1 (5 bases). Trimming took 10 bases from V and 7 from J, leaving 13 bases between them. Germline CDR1 is ENHRY and CDR2 is SYGVKD. The CDR3 is 11 residues long. CDR3 sequence: CATLRDDEAFF. In DNA, the CDR3 is TGTGCCACACTCAGGGACGATGAAGCTTTCTTT.

This clone was picked up one time. The chain recombines TRBV30 with TRBJ1-2; no reliable D call. Trimming removed 2 bases from V and 2 bases from J, with 0 bases in between. The CDR3 contains 10 residues. Germline CDR1 is GTSNPN and CDR2 is SVGIG (reference sequence). The CDR3 DNA reads TGTGCCTGGAGTAACTATGGCTACACCTTC. The encoded protein is CAWSNYGYTF.

The chain recombines TRBV7-9 with TRBJ2-7; TRBD1 is a possible D gene (6 bases). V was clipped by 5 bases and J by 2 bases, with 10 bases between them. The CDR3 is 13 residues long. Per germline, CDR1 SEHNR and CDR2 FQNEAQ (reference sequence). CDR3 residues: CASSPRTAYEQYF. In DNA, the CDR3 is TGTGCCAGCAGCCCCAGGACAGCCTACGAGCAGTACTTC.

By frequency in the sample, this clone is medium-sized (0.01 to 0.1%). This rearrangement joins TRBV6-1 to TRBJ1-3, with D hard to call. Trimming stripped 5 bases from V and 0 bases from J, with 11 bases between. The CDR3 sequence is 15 residues long. Germline V gene data show CDR1 as MNHNS and CDR2 as SASEGT. This CDR3 is CASSNGPISGNTIYF. CDR3 in DNA: TGTGCCAGCAGTAACGGACCGATCTCTGGAAACACCATATATTTT.

V usage is TRBV27 and J usage is TRBJ2-5, with TRBD1 matching 9 bases. This CDR3 comprises 16 residues. Losses at the gene ends were 2 bases for V and 2 bases for J; bases not matched to a gene: 6. The germline gives CDR1 MNHEY, CDR2 SMNVEV (reference sequence). The CDR3 nucleotides read TGTGCCAGCAGTTTACATTCCGGGACAGGGCAAGAGACCCAGTACTTC. Amino acid sequence: CASSLHSGTGQETQYF.

A note on this clone: Distinct nucleotide sequences in the sample also encode this CDR3. The gene calls are TRBV11-2 and TRBJ1-1; 12 nucleotides align to TRBD1. CDR3 length: 17 residues. The germline gives CDR1 SGHAT, CDR2 FQNNGV. V lost 7 bases and J lost 5; bases outside the gene matches: 14. The CDR3 reads CASTEYRDRGRRTEAFF. As DNA, the CDR3 is TGTGCCAGCACCGAATACCGGGACAGGGGGCGGAGGACTGAAGCTTTCTTT.

The rearrangement joins TRBV15 to TRBJ2-3; 7 nucleotides line up with TRBD2. The CDR3 is made up of 14 amino acids. The J segment lost 12 bases and the V segment lost 2 bases, leaving 11 bases of the junction unmatched. Germline assignment: CDR1 LNHNV and CDR2 YYDKDF (reference sequence). DNA for the CDR3: TGTGCCACCAGCAGATACCAATCTAGCGGCGCTCAGTATTTT. It specifies CATSRYQSSGAQYF. The whole variable domain, remainder taken from reference TRBV15 and TRBJ2-3, is DAMVIQNPRYQVTQFGKPVTLSCSQTLNHNVMYWYQQKSSQAPKLLFHYYDKDFNNEADTPDNFQSRRPNTSFCFLDIRSPGLGDTAMYLCATSRYQSSGAQYFGPGTRLTVL.

The rearrangement joins TRBV9 to TRBJ2-1, with unresolved D. Trimming removed 3 bases from V and 0 bases from J, with 10 bases in between. The CDR3 loop spans 15 amino acids. Per germline, CDR1 SGDLS and CDR2 YYNGEE. CDR3 sequence (DNA): TGTGCCAGCAGCGCCCTTATGGGCTCCTACAATGAGCAGTTCTTC. Translation: CASSALMGSYNEQFF.

This clone was observed once. V and J are TRBV5-5 and TRBJ2-1; possibly TRBD1 for D (5 bases). Germline values: CDR1 SGHKS, CDR2 YYEKEE (reference sequence). The CDR3 loop spans 14 amino acids. V was clipped by 7 bases and J by 2 bases, with 13 bases between them. The CDR3 region has the DNA TGTGCCAGCGGTGGGGCTATTCCCTACAATGAGCAGTTCTTC. Translating gives CASGGAIPYNEQFF.

The chain has TRBV7-9 and TRBJ2-7, with TRBD1 matching over 7 bases. Germline V lookup: CDR1 SEHNR, CDR2 FQNEAQ (reference sequence). V gave up 3 bases and J gave up 3 bases; unmatched junction bases: 8. The length of the CDR3 is 15 residues. This chain's CDR3 is CASSFTQGKGYEQYF. CDR3 nucleotide sequence: TGTGCCAGCAGCTTTACACAGGGGAAAGGCTACGAGCAGTACTTC.

This chain joins TRBV16 and TRBJ2-3; D unresolved. CDR3 length: 12 residues. V lost 4 bases and J 5 bases, leaving 7 bases between the germline ends. CDR1 and CDR2 (germline): KGHSY, FQNENV. In DNA, the CDR3 is TGTGCCAGCAGCCCCACGGGAGATACGCAGTATTTT. It codes for CASSPTGDTQYF.

This clone was seen only a few times. This chain joins TRBV7-8 and TRBJ1-2; D is unresolved. Looked up from germline, CDR1 is SGHVS and CDR2 is FQNEAQ. The V end was cut by 5 bases, the J end by 7 bases, with 14 bases between. CDR3 length: 13 amino acids. CDR3 DNA: TGTGCCAGCAGCCAAACGGGAGTCGGTGGCTACACCTTC. Protein sequence: CASSQTGVGGYTF.

This chain uses TRBV7-2 with TRBJ2-3, with D tentatively TRBD2 (6 bases). The CDR3 covers 13 residues. The germline V gene encodes CDR1 SGHTA and CDR2 FQGNSA. V was shortened by 1 base and J by 9 bases, with 11 bases between the two germline ends. CDR3 nucleotide sequence: TGTGCCAGCAGCTTAGGGGGGGTACCAACGCAGTATTTT. As protein: CASSLGGVPTQYF.

CDR3 bases: TGCGCCAGCAGCTTGGGACAGGGGATCCAAGAGACCCAGTACTTC. Translation: CASSLGQGIQETQYF. The V and J genes are TRBV5-1 and TRBJ2-5; 8 bases align to TRBD1. The CDR3 consists of 15 residues. Germline CDR1 SGHRS, CDR2 YFSETQ. Losses at the gene ends were 0 bases for V and 1 base for J; bases not matched to a gene: 2.

The chain links TRBV15 to TRBJ2-5; TRBD1 is a possible D gene (5 bases). CDR1 is LNHNV and CDR2 is YYDKDF in the germline V gene (reference sequence). V dropped 0 bases and J dropped 1 base, with 6 bases sitting between them. This CDR3 is built from 14 residues. The DNA for the CDR3 is TGTGCCACCAGCAGAGACCAGGGCCAAGAGACCCAGTACTTC. It codes for CATSRDQGQETQYF.

To note about this clone: The same CDR3 is also encoded by other DNA sequences in this sample. The chain has TRBV6-1 and TRBJ1-4; TRBD1 matches at 7 bases. Germline V gene data show CDR1 as MNHNS and CDR2 as SASEGT. V gave up 3 bases and J gave up 6 bases; unmatched junction bases: 7. The CDR3 sequence is 15 residues long. In DNA form, the CDR3 reads TGTGCCAGCAGTGAGGCGACAGGGAGGGATGAAAAACTGTTTTTT. Protein product: CASSEATGRDEKLFF.

This clone has a single count. The junction departs from germline at one end; a sequencing error may be responsible. This chain connects TRBV7-7 to TRBJ2-5; D is unresolved. The CDR3 covers 13 residues. From germline, CDR1 is SSHAT and CDR2 FNYEAQ (reference sequence). The CDR3 sequence is CASSLVQQETQYF. Written as DNA, the CDR3 is TGTGCTAGCAGCTTAGTGCAGCAAGAGACCCAGTACTTC.

This clone was observed once. This chain links TRBV30 with TRBJ2-1; maybe TRBD1 (6 bases). The CDR3 runs to 17 residues. V gave up 1 base and J gave up 3 bases, with 19 bases separating them. Germline V lookup: CDR1 GTSNPN, CDR2 SVGIG (reference sequence). As DNA, the CDR3 is TGTGCCTGGAGTGCTAGTTCGGGACACTGGGACTACAATGAGCAGTTCTTC. This gives the protein CAWSASSGHWDYNEQFF.

V and J are TRBV6-5 and TRBJ1-2; D is uncertain. Germline V CDR1 and CDR2: MNHEY, SVGAGI. Trimming took 6 bases from V and 8 from J, leaving 13 bases between them. This CDR3 region has 12 residues. CDR3 sequence (DNA): TGTGCCAGCAGGGGCAAGCCGGAAGGCTACACCTTC. Its translation: CASRGKPEGYTF.

This clone has more than one count but fewer than ten. The chain carries TRBV30 and TRBJ1-6; D remains unclear. The CDR3 extends over 15 amino acids. The germline CDR1 and CDR2 sequences are GTSNPN and SVGIG (reference sequence). The V gene lost 1 base and the J gene lost 7 bases, with 14 bases spanning the gap. As DNA, the CDR3 is TGTGCCTGGAGTGGGCGAATAGGGTCGAATTCACCCCTCCACTTT. It translates to CAWSGRIGSNSPLHF.

The CDR3 DNA sequence: TGCGCCAGCAGCCCGGGGACTAGCGGGGCGGGAGGAGAGACCCAGTACTTC. This encodes CASSPGTSGAGGETQYF. This rearrangement joins TRBV5-1 to TRBJ2-5; 13 bases agree with TRBD2. This CDR3 is 17 amino acids long. Germline loops: CDR1 SGHRS, CDR2 YFSETQ. Germline trimming cut 4 bases from V and 4 bases from J; bases unmatched to any gene: 10. The full variable domain, completed using reference TRBV5-1 and TRBJ2-5, is KAGVTQTPRYLIKTRGQQVTLSCSPISGHRSVSWYQQTPGQGLQFLFEYFSETQRNKGNFPGRFSGRQFSNSRSEMNVSTLELGDSALYLCASSPGTSGAGGETQYFGPGTRLLVL.

In this sample, this clone turned up once. The gene calls are TRBV7-8 and TRBJ2-3; D unclear. Germline lookup yields CDR1 SGHVS and CDR2 FQNEAQ. The CDR3 sequence is 12 residues long. Trimming removed 6 bases from V and 0 bases from J, with 4 bases in between. CDR3 sequence: CASRGSTDTQYF. The CDR3, as DNA: TGTGCCAGCAGGGGTAGCACAGATACGCAGTATTTT.